The entry that follows covers one T cell receptor (beta chain) sequence. The germline CDR1 and CDR2 sequences are SNHLY and FYNNEI. V was cut by 4 bases and J by 7 bases, with 10 bases left in between. CDR3 length equals 12 residues. The source of the sample is a study of T cell responses to AZD1222 COVID-19 vaccine. The method was immunoSEQ multiplex PCR; TCRdb's version includes in-frame clones alone and lacks a portion of them. The sample has roughly 120,000 clones, approximately 90% seen once. Here the sequenced sample was peripheral blood, taken 28 days after the second AZD1222 dose. The sequence derives from an adult who received the AZD1222 COVID-19 vaccine. The chain carries TRBV2 and TRBJ1-2, with D hard to call. This chain's CDR3 is CASSVQAAGYTF. The CDR3, as DNA: TGTGCCAGCAGTGTCCAGGCGGCTGGCTACACCTTC. Filled out from reference TRBV2 and TRBJ1-2, the complete variable domain reads EPEVTQTPSHQVTQMGQEVILRCVPISNHLYFYWYRQILGQKVEFLVSFYNNEISEKSEIFDDQFSVERPDGSNFTLKIRSTKLEDSAMYFCASSVQAAGYTFGSGTRLTVV.